This T cell receptor (beta chain) was captured in a study of ipilimumab plus nivolumab after autologous stem cell transplantation (dated by TCRdb to the early 2020s). Background on the whole study: Trial patients received a median of about five ipilimumab doses and roughly eight nivolumab doses. The DLBCL cohort included primary refractory and relapsed disease, with 18-month progression-free survival of around 86% and 29% respectively. Patients with high-risk diffuse large B cell lymphoma, mature T cell lymphoma, or multiple myeloma undergoing autologous transplant were enrolled in the trial. Some 34 patients made up the trial's intent-to-treat population.

The library was made by the immunoSEQ multiplex PCR assay. Imported from immuneACCESS, the table was reduced by TCRdb to in-frame sequences with V and J called. These copies leave out some clones; in studies compared against another copy, an unresolved V gene accounts for under half, and the cause of the remainder is not known. Here the sample has tens of thousands of clones; 65% to 85% occur a single time. Approximately 2.2% of the sample is in the top ten clones. Checkpoint therapy was initiated 14 to 28 days after autologous transplant, and ipilimumab was administered at 1 mg/kg intravenously on day 1 of selected weeks. Patients received nivolumab at 3 mg/kg intravenously on day 1 of weeks 1, 4, 7, 10, and every two weeks through week 26. This Phase Ib clinical trial tested ipilimumab plus nivolumab, a combined checkpoint inhibition, as consolidation after autologous stem cell transplantation.

For this clone: It has no known antigen specificity. Base-call qualities are not available, and no considerably larger clone is one nucleotide away.

CDR1 is given as WSHSY and CDR2 as SAAADI, both from the germline V gene. Trimming removed 6 bases from V and 4 bases from J, leaving 16 bases between the germline ends. The CDR3 contains 14 residues, cysteine and phenylalanine counted. Just the 42-base CDR3 DNA is kept, in frame starting at base 1. Paper-wide results and their limitations: The authors stated that profiles of the T cell receptor repertoire, regulatory T cell phenotype and gut microbiota provided a biologic rationale for studying this approach further. The authors concluded that, as post-transplant consolidation, combined checkpoint inhibition appeared tolerable.

The TCR sequence derives from a male donor with diffuse large B-cell lymphoma. This receptor chain uses TRBV10-2 and TRBJ2-7; a weak D assignment points to TRBD1 (8 bases agree). This material consisted of PBMCs, taken in a trial of ipilimumab plus nivolumab as post-transplant consolidation. CDR3 region: CASRPTGGGYEQYF. In nucleotide form, the sequence is TGCGCCAGCAGACCCACAGGGGGGGGTTACGAGCAGTACTTC.